In this sample, the clone carrying this T cell receptor (beta chain) is medium-sized. Its antigen is as yet unknown. The authors deemed Graves' hyperthyroidism stable absent ophthalmopathy progression within 18 months. Hyperthyroidism patients were newly diagnosed, had disease duration under 2 months, and were aged 18 to 65 years. Fresh peripheral blood, about 10 ml of it, supplied the PBMCs. Germline V gene sequence: CDR1 ENHRY, CDR2 SYGVKD. This CDR3 is built from 15 residues. Trimming cost V 1 base and J 6 bases; bases outside gene matches: 4. The data belong to a study of T cells in Graves' hyperthyroidism and ophthalmopathy. Researchers amplified the TCR beta CDR3 regions from RNA transcripts. The HTBI primer set drove a first-round RT-PCR of the TCR CDR3. MiXCR was run by TCRdb on the multiplex PCR reads, yielding one entry per CDR3 protein. The sample records 96,000 or so distinct CDR3 sequences, 51% being singletons.

Study-wide points: Researchers found most expanded thyroid clonotypes above 0.001 in blood as well.

The clonotype comes from a woman aged 40 to 50 with Graves' hyperthyroidism. This chain joins TRBV10-3 and TRBJ1-5, with 9 bases aligning to TRBD1. Sequenced: blood. The DNA of the CDR3 is TGTGCCATCAGTGAGTGGGGGACAGGGACTCAGCCCCAGCATTTT. Protein: CAISEWGTGTQPQHF.